This paragraph covers one TCR beta chain sequence. The antigen is undetermined. The sample is drawn from a study of cytomegalovirus exposure and HLA in healthy donors. The CDR3 runs 16 residues. Germline V gives CDR1 LGHNT, CDR2 FRNRAP. V lost 3 bases and J lost 9; bases outside the gene matches: 12. PCR primers comprised 60 Vbeta and 13 Jbeta primers. Clones were read by immunoSEQ multiplex PCR, and TCRdb kept only the in-frame ones, dropping some. Of about 89,000 clones in the sample, around 71% were seen once. Findings of the study overall: Cytomegalovirus-associated TCR beta chains were listed, numbering 164. Because they were indistinguishable, some V segments, including TRBV6-2 and TRBV6-3, were excluded. Published work reported that the classifier diagnosed cytomegalovirus status with high specificity and sensitivity.

The chain combines TRBV12-5 with TRBJ2-1; 9 bases are a match to TRBD2. The sequenced sample consisted of PBMCs. The receptor comes from a man younger than 40 in good health and CMV-seronegative. This chain's CDR3 is CASGFQAGGTWGEQFF. DNA of the CDR3: TGTGCTAGTGGTTTTCAGGCGGGGGGGACCTGGGGTGAGCAGTTCTTC.